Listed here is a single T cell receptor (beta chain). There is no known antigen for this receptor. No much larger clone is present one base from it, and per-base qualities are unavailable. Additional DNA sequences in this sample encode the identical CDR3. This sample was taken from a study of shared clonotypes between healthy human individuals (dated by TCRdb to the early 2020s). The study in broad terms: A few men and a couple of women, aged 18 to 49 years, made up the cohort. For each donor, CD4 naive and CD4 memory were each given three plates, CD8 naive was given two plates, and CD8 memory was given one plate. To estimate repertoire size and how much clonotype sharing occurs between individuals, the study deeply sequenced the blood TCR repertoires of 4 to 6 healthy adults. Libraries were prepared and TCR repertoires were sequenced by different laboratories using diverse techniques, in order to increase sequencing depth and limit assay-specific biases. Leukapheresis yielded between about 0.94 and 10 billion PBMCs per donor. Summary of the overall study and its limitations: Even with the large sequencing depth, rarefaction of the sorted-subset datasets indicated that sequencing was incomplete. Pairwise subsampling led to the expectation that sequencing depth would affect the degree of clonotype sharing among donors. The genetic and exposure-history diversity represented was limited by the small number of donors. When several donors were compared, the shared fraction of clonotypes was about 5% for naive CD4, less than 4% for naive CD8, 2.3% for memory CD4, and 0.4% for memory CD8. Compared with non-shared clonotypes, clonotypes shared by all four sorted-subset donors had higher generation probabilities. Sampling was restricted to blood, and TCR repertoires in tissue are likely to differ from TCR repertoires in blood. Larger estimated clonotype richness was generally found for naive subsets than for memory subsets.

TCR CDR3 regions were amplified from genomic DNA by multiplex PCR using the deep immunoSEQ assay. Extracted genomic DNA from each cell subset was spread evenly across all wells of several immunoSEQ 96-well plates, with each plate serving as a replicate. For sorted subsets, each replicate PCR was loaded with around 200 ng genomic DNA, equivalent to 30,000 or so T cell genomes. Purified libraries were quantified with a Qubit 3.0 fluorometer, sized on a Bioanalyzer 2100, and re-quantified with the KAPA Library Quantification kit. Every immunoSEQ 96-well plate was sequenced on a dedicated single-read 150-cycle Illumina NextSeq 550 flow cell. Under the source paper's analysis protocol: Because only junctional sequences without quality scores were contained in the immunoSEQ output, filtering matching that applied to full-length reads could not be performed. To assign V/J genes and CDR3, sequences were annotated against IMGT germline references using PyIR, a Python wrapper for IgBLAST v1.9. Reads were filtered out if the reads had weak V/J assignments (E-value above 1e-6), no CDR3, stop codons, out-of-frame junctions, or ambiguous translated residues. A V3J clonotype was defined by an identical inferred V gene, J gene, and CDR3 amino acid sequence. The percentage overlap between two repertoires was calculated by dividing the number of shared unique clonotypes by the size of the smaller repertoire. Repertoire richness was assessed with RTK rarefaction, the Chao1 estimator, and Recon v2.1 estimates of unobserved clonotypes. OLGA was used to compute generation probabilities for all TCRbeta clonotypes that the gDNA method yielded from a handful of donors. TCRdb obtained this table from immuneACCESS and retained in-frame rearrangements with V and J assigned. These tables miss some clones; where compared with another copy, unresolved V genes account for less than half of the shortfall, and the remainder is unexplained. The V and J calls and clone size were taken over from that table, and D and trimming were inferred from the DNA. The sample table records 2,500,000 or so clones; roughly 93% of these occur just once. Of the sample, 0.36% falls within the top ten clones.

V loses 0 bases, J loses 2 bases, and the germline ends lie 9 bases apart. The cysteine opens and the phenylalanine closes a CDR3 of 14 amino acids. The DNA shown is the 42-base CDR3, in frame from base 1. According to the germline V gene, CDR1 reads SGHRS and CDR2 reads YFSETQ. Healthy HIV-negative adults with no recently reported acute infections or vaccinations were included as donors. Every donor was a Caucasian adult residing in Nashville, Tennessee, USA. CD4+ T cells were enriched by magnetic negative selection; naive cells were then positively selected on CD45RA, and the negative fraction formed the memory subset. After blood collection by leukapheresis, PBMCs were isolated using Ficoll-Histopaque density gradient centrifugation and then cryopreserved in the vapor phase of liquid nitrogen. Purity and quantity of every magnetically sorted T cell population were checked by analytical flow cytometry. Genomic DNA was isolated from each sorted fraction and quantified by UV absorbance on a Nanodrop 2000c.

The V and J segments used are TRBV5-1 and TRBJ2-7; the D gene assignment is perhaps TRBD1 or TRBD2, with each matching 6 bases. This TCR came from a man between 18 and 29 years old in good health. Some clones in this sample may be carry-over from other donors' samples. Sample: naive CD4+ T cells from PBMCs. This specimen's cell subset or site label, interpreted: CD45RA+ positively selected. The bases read TGCGCCAGCAGCTTGGCTGGGGGGCCCTACGAGCAGTACTTC. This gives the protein CASSLAGGPYEQYF.